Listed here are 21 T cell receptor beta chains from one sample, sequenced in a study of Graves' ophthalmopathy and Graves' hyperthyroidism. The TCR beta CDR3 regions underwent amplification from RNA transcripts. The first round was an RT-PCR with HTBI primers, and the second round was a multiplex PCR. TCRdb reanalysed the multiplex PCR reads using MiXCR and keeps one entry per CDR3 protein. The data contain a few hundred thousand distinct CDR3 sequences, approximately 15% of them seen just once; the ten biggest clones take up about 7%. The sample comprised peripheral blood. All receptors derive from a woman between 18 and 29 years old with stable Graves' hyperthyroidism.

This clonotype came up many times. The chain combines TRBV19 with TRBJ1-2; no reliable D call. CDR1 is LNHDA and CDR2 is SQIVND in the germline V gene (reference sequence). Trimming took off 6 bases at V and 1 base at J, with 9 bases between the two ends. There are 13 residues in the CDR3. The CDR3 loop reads CASSGYLNYGYTF. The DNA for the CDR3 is TGTGCCAGTAGCGGATATCTTAACTATGGCTACACCTTC.

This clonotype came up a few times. The CDR3 DNA is TGTGCCAGCAGCCTGCCGGGACAACCAGCCAACACTGAAGCTTTCTTT. This encodes CASSLPGQPANTEAFF. The chain couples TRBV11-1 to TRBJ1-1; possibly TRBD1 for D (6 bases). V dropped 5 bases and J dropped 2 bases, with 18 bases sitting between them. Per the germline V gene, CDR1 is SGHAT and CDR2 is FQDESV (reference sequence). The CDR3 extends over 16 amino acids.

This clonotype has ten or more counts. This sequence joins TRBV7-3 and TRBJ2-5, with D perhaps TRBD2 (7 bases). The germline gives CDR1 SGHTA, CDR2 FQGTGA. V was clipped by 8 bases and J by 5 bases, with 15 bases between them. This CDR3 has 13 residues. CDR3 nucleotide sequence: TGTGCCAGCGCCGTGAGGGGGGGGGAGACCCAGTACTTC. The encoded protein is CASAVRGGETQYF.

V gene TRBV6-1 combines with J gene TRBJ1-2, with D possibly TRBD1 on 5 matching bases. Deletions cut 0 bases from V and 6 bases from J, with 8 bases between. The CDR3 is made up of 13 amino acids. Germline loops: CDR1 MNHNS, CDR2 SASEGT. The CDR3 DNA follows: TGTGCCAGCAGTGAAGCGCAGGGCGATGGCTACACCTTC. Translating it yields CASSEAQGDGYTF.

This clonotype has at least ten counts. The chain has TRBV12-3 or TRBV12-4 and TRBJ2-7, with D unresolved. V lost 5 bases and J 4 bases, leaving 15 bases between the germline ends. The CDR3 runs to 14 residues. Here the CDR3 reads CASSPSPRSYEQYF. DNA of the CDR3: TGTGCCAGCAGTCCATCACCTCGTTCTTACGAGCAGTACTTC.

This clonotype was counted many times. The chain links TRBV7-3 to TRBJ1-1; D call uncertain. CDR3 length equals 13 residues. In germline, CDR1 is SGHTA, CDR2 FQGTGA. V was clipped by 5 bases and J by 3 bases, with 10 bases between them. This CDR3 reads CASSPGQDTEAFF. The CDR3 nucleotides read TGTGCCAGCAGCCCCGGCCAAGACACTGAAGCTTTCTTT.

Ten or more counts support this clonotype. In DNA, the CDR3 is TGTGCCAGCAGCTCGGGACAGGGGGCGCGTACGGAAGCTTTCTTT. Protein product: CASSSGQGARTEAFF. The J gene is TRBJ1-1, the V gene TRBV7-2; 12 bases are a match to TRBD1. V shed 4 bases and J 8 bases; nucleotides not matched to a gene: 8. This CDR3 has 15 amino acids. CDR1 and CDR2 (germline): SGHTA, FQGNSA.

The CDR3, as DNA: TGCAGTGCTAGCCTAGCGGGGGTCTACAATGAGCAGTTCTTC. Translation gives CSASLAGVYNEQFF. This sequence joins TRBV20-1 and TRBJ2-1, with 10 bases fitting TRBD2. Germline lookup yields CDR1 DFQATT and CDR2 SNEGSKA (reference sequence). The CDR3 contains 14 residues. J lost 3 bases, V lost 3 bases, and 2 bases had no gene match.

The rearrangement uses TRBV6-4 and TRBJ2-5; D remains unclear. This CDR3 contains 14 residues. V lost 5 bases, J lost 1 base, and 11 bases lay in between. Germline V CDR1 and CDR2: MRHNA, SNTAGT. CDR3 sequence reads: CASSYRASQETQYF. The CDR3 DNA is TGTGCCAGCAGTTACCGGGCTTCCCAAGAGACCCAGTACTTC.

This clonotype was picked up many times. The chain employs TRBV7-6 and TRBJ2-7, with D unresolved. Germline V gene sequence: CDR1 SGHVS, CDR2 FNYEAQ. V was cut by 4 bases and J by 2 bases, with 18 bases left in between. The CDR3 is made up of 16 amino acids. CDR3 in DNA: TGTGCCAGCAGCTCCCCCGGCACGGGCATTACCTACGAGCAGTACTTC. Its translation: CASSSPGTGITYEQYF.

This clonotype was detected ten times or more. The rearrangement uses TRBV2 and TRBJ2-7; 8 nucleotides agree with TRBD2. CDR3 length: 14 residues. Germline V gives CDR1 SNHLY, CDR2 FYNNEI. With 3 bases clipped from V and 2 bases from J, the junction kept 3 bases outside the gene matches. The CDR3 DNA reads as TGTGCCAGCAGTGAGACGGGGGGGACCTACGAGCAGTACTTC. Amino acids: CASSETGGTYEQYF.

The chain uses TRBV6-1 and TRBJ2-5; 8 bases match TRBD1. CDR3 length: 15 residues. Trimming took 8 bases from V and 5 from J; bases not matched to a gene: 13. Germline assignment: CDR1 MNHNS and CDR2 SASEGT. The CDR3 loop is CASRRAETGVETQYF. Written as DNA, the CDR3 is TGTGCCAGCCGTCGAGCCGAGACAGGGGTGGAGACCCAGTACTTC.

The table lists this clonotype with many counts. CDR3 in amino acids: CSGTGVNYGYTF. Here the CDR3 DNA reads TGCAGTGGAACAGGGGTGAACTATGGCTACACCTTC. The chain employs TRBV20-1 and TRBJ1-2, with 7 positions matching TRBD1. CDR3 length: 12 residues. CDR1 is DFQATT and CDR2 is SNEGSKA in the germline V gene (reference sequence). The junction had 4 bases not matched to a gene; V was cut back by 7 bases and J by 2 bases.

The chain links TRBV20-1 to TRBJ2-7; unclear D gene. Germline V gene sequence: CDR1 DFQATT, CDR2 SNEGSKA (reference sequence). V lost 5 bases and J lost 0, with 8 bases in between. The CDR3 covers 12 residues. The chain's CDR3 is CSADKSSYEQYF. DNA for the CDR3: TGCAGTGCTGACAAGAGCTCCTACGAGCAGTACTTC.

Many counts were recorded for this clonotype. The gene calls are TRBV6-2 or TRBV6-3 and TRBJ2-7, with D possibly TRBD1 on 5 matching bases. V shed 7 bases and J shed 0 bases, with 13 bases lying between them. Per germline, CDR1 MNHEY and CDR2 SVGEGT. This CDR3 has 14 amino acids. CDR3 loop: CASTGAGSSYEQYF. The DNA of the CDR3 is TGTGCCAGCACTGGCGCAGGGTCCTCCTACGAGCAGTACTTC.

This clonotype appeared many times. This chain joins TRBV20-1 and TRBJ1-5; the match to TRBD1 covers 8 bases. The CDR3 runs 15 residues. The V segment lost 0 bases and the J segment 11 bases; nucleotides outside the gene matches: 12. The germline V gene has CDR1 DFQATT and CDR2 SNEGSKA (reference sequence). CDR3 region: CSARDQGDRIWTQHF. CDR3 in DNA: TGCAGTGCTAGAGATCAGGGGGACAGGATTTGGACCCAGCATTTT.

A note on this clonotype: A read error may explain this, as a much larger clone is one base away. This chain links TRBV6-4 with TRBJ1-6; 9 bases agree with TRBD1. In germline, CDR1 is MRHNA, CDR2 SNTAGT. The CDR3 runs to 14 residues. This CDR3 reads CASSEDRGRSHLHF. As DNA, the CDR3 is TGTGCCAGCAGTGAGGACAGGGGAAGATCACACCTCCACTTT.

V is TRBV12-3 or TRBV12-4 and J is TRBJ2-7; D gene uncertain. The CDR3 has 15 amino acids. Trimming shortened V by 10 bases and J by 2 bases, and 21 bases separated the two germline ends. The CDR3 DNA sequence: TGTGCCATCAGCGCGACCCGGACGGATACCTACGAGCAGTACTTC. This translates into CAISATRTDTYEQYF.

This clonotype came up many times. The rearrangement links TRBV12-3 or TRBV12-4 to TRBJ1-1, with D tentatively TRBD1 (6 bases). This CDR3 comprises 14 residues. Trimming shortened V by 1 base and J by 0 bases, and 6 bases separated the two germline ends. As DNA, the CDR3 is TGTGCCAGCAGTTTAGGGGGGCTGAACACTGAAGCTTTCTTT. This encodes CASSLGGLNTEAFF.

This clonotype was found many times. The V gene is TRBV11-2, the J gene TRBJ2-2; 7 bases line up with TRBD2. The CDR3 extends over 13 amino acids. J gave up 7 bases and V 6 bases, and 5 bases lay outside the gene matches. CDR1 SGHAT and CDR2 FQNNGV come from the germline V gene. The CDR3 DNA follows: TGTGCCAGCAGGTTGCGGGGGAACGGGGAGCTGTTTTTT. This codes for CASRLRGNGELFF.

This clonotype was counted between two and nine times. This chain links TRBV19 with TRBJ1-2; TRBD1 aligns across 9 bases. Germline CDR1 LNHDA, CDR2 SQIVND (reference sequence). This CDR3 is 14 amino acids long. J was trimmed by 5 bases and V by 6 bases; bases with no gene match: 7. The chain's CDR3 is CASRGQGRSYGYTF. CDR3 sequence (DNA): TGTGCCAGTAGGGGACAGGGACGGAGTTATGGCTACACCTTC.